These 10 T cell receptor beta chains share one sample of origin, sequenced in a study of T-cell reconstitution after alpha-beta-depleted transplantation in children. For TCRbeta, the library was prepared with unique molecular identifiers. TCRdb re-analysed the PCR reads in MiXCR, keeping a single row per CDR3 protein. Counted here are 450,000 to 550,000 distinct CDR3 sequences, around 10% occurring once; the ten biggest clones make up 12% to 15%. Material: PBMCs, mostly from graft donor cells, obtained 180 days after TCRalphabeta/CD19-depleted stem cell transplant. Receptors were obtained from a female patient aged 2-10 years who had a stem cell transplant for aplastic anemia, so the T cells may come from the graft donor.

The genes are TRBV7-2 and TRBJ1-4; D is perhaps TRBD1 (6 bases). V lost 6 bases and J lost 2, with 10 bases in between. The CDR3 totals 14 residues. Germline-derived CDR1 and CDR2 are SGHTA and FQGNSA. CDR3 DNA: TGTGCCAGCAGGATCGACAGGACTAATGAAAAACTGTTTTTT. Its translation is CASRIDRTNEKLFF.

The chain combines TRBV20-1 with TRBJ2-2; no clear D gene. Germline-derived CDR1 and CDR2 are DFQATT and SNEGSKA (reference sequence). Between the trimmed V and J ends, which lost 6 bases and 3 bases, there was a span of 8 bases. CDR3 length: 12 residues. The CDR3 spells CSAAWDTGELFF. CDR3 DNA sequence: TGCAGTGCCGCGTGGGACACCGGGGAGCTGTTTTTT.

This clonotype has just a few counts. The genes are TRBV18 and TRBJ2-1; 8 bases match TRBD2. CDR1 is KGHSH and CDR2 is LQKENI in the germline V gene. The CDR3 extends over 16 amino acids. The junction had 5 bases not matched to a gene; V was cut back by 2 bases and J by 2 bases. The CDR3 bases are TGTGCCAGCTCACCAGGGACTAGGATGGCCTACAATGAGCAGTTCTTC. Protein product: CASSPGTRMAYNEQFF. Full variable domain (rest looked up from reference TRBV18 and TRBJ2-1): NAGVMQNPRHLVRRRGQEARLRCSPMKGHSHVYWYRQLPEEGLKFMVYLQKENIIDESGMPKERFSAEFPKEGPSILRIQQVVRGDSAAYFCASSPGTRMAYNEQFFGPGTRLTVL.

V and J are TRBV7-9 and TRBJ2-4, with D uncertain. The CDR3 contains 13 residues. Deletions cut 6 bases from V and 5 bases from J, with 11 bases between. CDR1 and CDR2 from the germline V gene are SEHNR and FQNEAQ (reference sequence). CDR3 region: CASSPQPQNIQYF. CDR3 nucleotides: TGTGCCAGCAGTCCCCAGCCTCAAAACATTCAGTACTTC.

This clonotype was seen a few times. The V and J genes are TRBV20-1 and TRBJ2-1; 8 nucleotides agree with TRBD2. The germline V gene has CDR1 DFQATT and CDR2 SNEGSKA (reference sequence). After removal of 0 bases from V and 7 bases from J, the junction contained 5 bases not matched to a gene. CDR3 size: 14 residues. CDR3 in amino acids: CSARDVSGANEQFF. The CDR3 DNA is TGCAGTGCTAGAGATGTTAGCGGGGCTAATGAGCAGTTCTTC.

V is TRBV11-1 and J is TRBJ2-5, with 12 bases lining up with TRBD2. The germline gives CDR1 SGHAT, CDR2 FQDESV (reference sequence). The trim removed 2 bases at V and 2 bases at J, leaving 12 bases unmatched. There are 19 residues in the CDR3. CDR3 sequence reads: CASSLSGASGRARQETQYF. The CDR3 nucleotides are TGTGCCAGCAGCTTATCAGGGGCTAGCGGGAGGGCTCGTCAAGAGACCCAGTACTTC. The entire variable domain, with the rest obtained from reference TRBV11-1 and TRBJ2-5, is as follows: EAEVAQSPRYKITEKSQAVAFWCDPISGHATLYWYRQILGQGPELLVQFQDESVVDDSQLPKDRFSAERLKGVDSTLKIQPAELGDSAMYLCASSLSGASGRARQETQYFGPGTRLLVL.

The V gene is TRBV6-1, the J gene TRBJ1-6; 7 bases agree with TRBD1. The CDR3 runs 14 residues. CDR1 MNHNS and CDR2 SASEGT come from the germline V gene. With 6 bases clipped from V and 10 bases from J, the junction kept 9 bases outside the gene matches. The CDR3 protein is CASRRQGGRSPLHF. The CDR3 DNA reads TGTGCCAGCAGACGACAGGGAGGAAGGTCACCCCTCCACTTT.

The V call is TRBV5-6, the J call TRBJ2-7; 10 nucleotides align to TRBD2. The V gene's germline CDR1 is SGHDT and CDR2 YYEEEE. The J segment lost 6 bases and the V segment lost 6 bases, leaving 21 bases of the junction unmatched. The CDR3 contains 18 residues. The CDR3 DNA reads TGTGCCAGCACCCAGCGAAGCGGGAGGGTTGCCCTCCCCCTCGAGCAGTACGTC. It translates to CASTQRSGRVALPLEQYV.

This clonotype turned up a few times. CDR3 DNA: TGCAGGGGCGGGGCAGATACGCAGTATTTT. Its protein is CRGGADTQYF. The chain joins TRBV20-1 to TRBJ2-3; possible D gene TRBD2, 6 bases. There are 10 residues in the CDR3. CDR1 is DFQATT and CDR2 is SNEGSKA in the germline V gene (reference sequence).

This clonotype was detected ten times or more. CDR3 nucleotide sequence: TGTGCCAGCAGCTTCGAGGGACAGAATGAAGCTTTCTTT. It yields the protein CASSFEGQNEAFF. J is TRBJ1-1 and V is TRBV11-3, with 7 bases that match TRBD1. Germline trimming cut 3 bases from V and 7 bases from J; bases unmatched to any gene: 5. Germline CDR1 SGHNT, CDR2 YENEEA. The CDR3 has 13 residues.